One sample yielded the 30 T cell receptor beta chains listed below, sequenced in a study of CD8+ T cells in alopecia areata. After isolation, RNA underwent reverse transcription to generate cDNA as the sequencing template. Sequenced by immunoSEQ multiplex PCR; TCRdb stores in-frame clones only, minus some. The sample consists of hundreds of thousands of clones, about 68% of them appearing once. Sample: CD4+ T cells sorted from blood, taken at week 0. The receptors shown here come from a human donor with alopecia areata.

This CDR3 is CASSPRQGNYGYTF. The DNA of the CDR3 is TGCGCCAGCAGCCCCCGGCAGGGGAACTATGGCTACACCTTC. The rearrangement links TRBV5-1 to TRBJ1-2; maybe TRBD1 (6 bases). Trimming left V 4 bases short and J 2 bases short, with 12 bases between. Germline V lookup: CDR1 SGHRS, CDR2 YFSETQ. The CDR3 sequence is 14 residues long. The full variable domain, rest sourced from reference TRBV5-1 and TRBJ1-2, is KAGVTQTPRYLIKTRGQQVTLSCSPISGHRSVSWYQQTPGQGLQFLFEYFSETQRNKGNFPGRFSGRQFSNSRSEMNVSTLELGDSALYLCASSPRQGNYGYTFGSGTRLTVV.

This clone turned up a few times. In DNA form, the CDR3 reads TGTGCCAGCAGCCCCCGGGCCTCGGGAGGCTACACCTTC. This codes for CASSPRASGGYTF. This sequence joins TRBV14 and TRBJ1-2; no clear D gene. The CDR3 spans 13 residues. Trimming cost V 4 bases and J 8 bases, with 14 bases left between them. Germline lookup yields CDR1 SGHDN and CDR2 FVKESK.

This chain joins TRBV5-1 and TRBJ2-7; 11 bases map to TRBD2. V shed 5 bases, J shed 3 bases, and the junction held 7 bases outside the gene matches. Germline CDR1 SGHRS, CDR2 YFSETQ. CDR3 size: 15 residues. The CDR3 DNA sequence: TGCGCCAGCAGAACCACTAGCGGGGGATACTACGAGCAGTACTTC. Protein: CASRTTSGGYYEQYF.

V is TRBV7-3 and J is TRBJ2-3; 8 nucleotides line up with TRBD2. CDR1 and CDR2 from the germline V gene are SGHTA and FQGTGA. The V and J ends lost 5 bases and 4 bases, in that order; junction bases with no gene match: 8. The CDR3 consists of 15 residues. The CDR3 spells CASSPQGGGPDTQYF. CDR3 sequence (DNA): TGTGCCAGCAGCCCCCAGGGCGGGGGGCCAGATACGCAGTATTTT.

The chain has TRBV29-1 and TRBJ1-2; tentatively, D is TRBD1 (5 bases). Looked up from germline, CDR1 is SQVTM and CDR2 is ANQGSEA. Trimming shortened V by 6 bases and J by 3 bases, and 14 bases separated the two germline ends. This CDR3 spans 13 amino acids. CDR3 residues: CSVRQGLDYGYTF. The CDR3 bases are TGCAGCGTGAGGCAGGGACTTGACTATGGCTACACCTTC.

V usage is TRBV10-3 and J usage is TRBJ2-1; 9 bases align to TRBD1. Germline V gives CDR1 ENHRY, CDR2 SYGVKD. The CDR3 has 13 residues. The junction had 5 bases not matched to a gene; V was cut back by 9 bases and J by 5 bases. CDR3 residues: CAIPGQGHNEQFF. CDR3 DNA sequence: TGTGCCATTCCGGGACAGGGCCACAATGAGCAGTTCTTC.

The chain has TRBV14 and TRBJ2-1; the D is unclear. The CDR3 has 14 residues. The V and J ends lost 4 bases and 4 bases respectively, with 11 bases between them. Germline V gene data show CDR1 as SGHDN and CDR2 as FVKESK. This chain's CDR3 is CASSPTLGYNEQFF. In DNA, the CDR3 is TGTGCCAGCAGCCCAACCCTGGGGTACAATGAGCAGTTCTTC.

The chain is built from TRBV29-1 and TRBJ2-5; 9 bases map to TRBD2. The CDR3 loop spans 20 amino acids. CDR1 is SQVTM, CDR2 ANQGSEA, per germline. With 4 bases clipped from V and 5 bases from J, the junction kept 26 bases outside the gene matches. The CDR3 loop is CSVVAVAGARNRIQLETQYF. CDR3 sequence (DNA): TGCAGCGTTGTCGCGGTAGCGGGGGCACGAAACCGAATCCAATTGGAGACCCAGTACTTC.

This clone was counted once. The chain links TRBV2 to TRBJ2-1, with D possibly TRBD1 on 6 matching bases. Germline-derived CDR1 and CDR2 are SNHLY and FYNNEI. Trimming removed 3 bases at V and 0 bases at J, with 6 bases between. The CDR3 loop spans 14 amino acids. In nucleotides, the CDR3 is TGTGCCAGCAGTGACAGGGGCTCCTACAATGAGCAGTTCTTC. It encodes CASSDRGSYNEQFF.

The chain uses TRBV7-9 and TRBJ1-1; D gene uncertain. Per germline, CDR1 SEHNR and CDR2 FQNEAQ (reference sequence). CDR3 length: 13 amino acids. Trimming shortened V by 11 bases and J by 0 bases, and 13 bases separated the two germline ends. The CDR3 here is CAPAFSMNTEAFF. CDR3 nucleotides: TGTGCCCCCGCATTCTCCATGAACACTGAAGCTTTCTTT.

The chain employs TRBV29-1 and TRBJ1-2; D unclear. In germline, CDR1 is SQVTM, CDR2 ANQGSEA. Deletions cut 7 bases from V and 8 bases from J, with 14 bases between. The CDR3 contains 11 residues. The CDR3 loop reads CSATAGRGYTF. The CDR3 bases are TGCAGCGCCACTGCCGGGAGGGGCTACACCTTC.

This chain connects TRBV5-1 to TRBJ2-7; no clear D gene. The CDR3 runs to 15 residues. The germline V gene encodes CDR1 SGHRS and CDR2 YFSETQ. V lost 0 bases and J lost 2, with 12 bases in between. CDR3 nucleotides: TGCGCCAGCAGCTTGGGGCAGGTACCTACCTACGAGCAGTACTTC. It is translated as CASSLGQVPTYEQYF.

The J gene is TRBJ1-6, the V gene TRBV30; TRBD1 might be the D (5 bases). CDR3 length equals 14 residues. CDR1 and CDR2 (germline): GTSNPN, SVGIG (reference sequence). The V end was cut by 4 bases, the J end by 9 bases, with 16 bases between. The CDR3 DNA is TGTGCCTGGATGGAGGGACCGGGGGGTTCACCCCTCCACTTT. Translation: CAWMEGPGGSPLHF.

The CDR3 nucleotides are TGCGCCAGCAGCCGAACCGGGACTAGCAATCAAGAGACCCAGTACTTC. It specifies CASSRTGTSNQETQYF. The chain is built from TRBV5-1 and TRBJ2-5; TRBD2 matches at 9 bases. V lost 4 bases to trimming and J lost 2 bases; unmatched junction nucleotides: 9. Per the germline V gene, CDR1 is SGHRS and CDR2 is YFSETQ. The CDR3 sequence is 16 residues long.

The chain is built from TRBV29-1 and TRBJ2-4; D is possibly TRBD1 (6 bases). CDR3 length: 13 residues. Trimming pared 4 bases from V and 8 bases from J, leaving 15 bases between. Looked up from germline, CDR1 is SQVTM and CDR2 is ANQGSEA. DNA for the CDR3: TGCAGCGTTGGAGAGGGCCCAGGGGACATTCAGTACTTC. It translates to CSVGEGPGDIQYF.

This chain joins TRBV5-4 and TRBJ1-5, with TRBD1 matching 7 bases. V was clipped by 4 bases and J by 4 bases; unmatched bases: 8. The V gene's germline CDR1 is SGHNT and CDR2 YYREEE (reference sequence). The CDR3 has 15 residues. The CDR3 DNA reads as TGTGCCAGCAGCGTAACCGGGACAGAAAATCAGCCCCAGCATTTT. This codes for CASSVTGTENQPQHF.

The chain carries TRBV5-1 and TRBJ1-2, with a possible D match to TRBD1 (5 bases). The CDR3 has 13 amino acids. V was pared by 0 bases and J by 6 bases, with 9 bases between. The germline gives CDR1 SGHRS, CDR2 YFSETQ. The CDR3 here is CASSLGREDGYTF. DNA for the CDR3: TGCGCCAGCAGCTTGGGCAGGGAGGATGGCTACACCTTC. The whole variable domain, filled in from reference TRBV5-1 and TRBJ1-2, reads KAGVTQTPRYLIKTRGQQVTLSCSPISGHRSVSWYQQTPGQGLQFLFEYFSETQRNKGNFPGRFSGRQFSNSRSEMNVSTLELGDSALYLCASSLGREDGYTFGSGTRLTVV.

This clone was observed a few times. The chain is built from TRBV10-3 and TRBJ2-3, with D possibly being TRBD2 (6 bases). Trimming cost V 6 bases and J 3 bases, with 10 bases left between them. Germline V CDR1 and CDR2: ENHRY, SYGVKD. There are 13 residues in the CDR3. This CDR3 is CAIRGLGTDTQYF. CDR3 sequence (DNA): TGTGCCATCAGGGGACTGGGGACAGATACGCAGTATTTT.

The chain combines TRBV29-1 with TRBJ1-4; D unclear. V was shortened by 3 bases and J by 8 bases, with 7 bases between the two germline ends. Germline V gene data show CDR1 as SQVTM and CDR2 as ANQGSEA. CDR3 length: 11 amino acids. CDR3 sequence (DNA): TGCAGCGTTGATGTCGGGGAAAAACTGTTTTTT. Translation: CSVDVGEKLFF.

The V call is TRBV25-1, the J call TRBJ2-1; 7 nucleotides align to TRBD1. The CDR3 sequence is 13 residues long. The V and J ends lost 3 bases and 8 bases, in that order; junction bases with no gene match: 4. Looked up from germline, CDR1 is MGHDK and CDR2 is SYGVNS. In DNA form, the CDR3 reads TGTGCCAGCAGTGAGGACAGGCTGGATGAGCAGTTCTTC. Amino acid sequence: CASSEDRLDEQFF. The variable domain in full, with the rest retrieved from reference TRBV25-1 and TRBJ2-1, is EADIYQTPRYLVIGTGKKITLECSQTMGHDKMYWYQQDPGMELHLIHYSYGVNSTEKGDLSSESTVSRIRTEHFPLTLESARPSHTSQYLCASSEDRLDEQFFGPGTRLTVL.

The chain links TRBV11-3 to TRBJ1-5; 9 positions agree with TRBD1. The germline gives CDR1 SGHNT, CDR2 YENEEA. V was clipped by 1 base and J by 9 bases; unmatched bases: 10. The CDR3 is made up of 16 amino acids. The CDR3 region has the DNA TGTGCCAGCAGCTTAGCAAGACAGGGGGGAAGTCGGCCCCAGCATTTT. Protein sequence: CASSLARQGGSRPQHF. The full variable domain, with the rest looked up from reference TRBV11-3 and TRBJ1-5, is EAGVVQSPRYKIIEKKQPVAFWCNPISGHNTLYWYLQNLGQGPELLIRYENEEAVDDSQLPKDRFSAERLKGVDSTLKIQPAELGDSAVYLCASSLARQGGSRPQHFGDGTRLSIL.

J is TRBJ1-1 and V is TRBV5-1, with a possible D match to TRBD1 (5 bases). The CDR3 loop spans 13 amino acids. CDR1 SGHRS and CDR2 YFSETQ come from the germline V gene. The V and J ends lost 9 bases and 3 bases respectively, with 15 bases between them. CDR3 residues: CATRRGVDTEAFF. The CDR3 DNA is TGCGCCACCCGACGGGGGGTGGACACTGAAGCTTTCTTT.

The chain carries TRBV29-1 and TRBJ1-1; 7 nucleotides match TRBD1. The CDR3 length is 12 residues. Germline CDR1 and CDR2: SQVTM and ANQGSEA. Trimming cost V 6 bases and J 0 bases; bases outside gene matches: 1. CDR3 in amino acids: CSVDRLNTEAFF. The CDR3 bases are TGCAGCGTGGACAGGTTGAACACTGAAGCTTTCTTT.

The rearrangement links TRBV10-3 to TRBJ1-1; TRBD1 matches 7 bases. The CDR3 has 13 amino acids. CDR1 ENHRY and CDR2 SYGVKD come from the germline V gene. Trimming took 6 bases from V and 3 from J; bases not matched to a gene: 4. The CDR3: CAIRAGQHTEAFF. CDR3 in DNA: TGTGCCATCAGAGCGGGACAGCACACTGAAGCTTTCTTT.

This chain connects TRBV10-2 to TRBJ1-1; D call uncertain. The germline V gene encodes CDR1 WSHSY and CDR2 SAAADI. CDR3 size: 14 residues. The V end lost 1 base, the J end lost 2 bases, and 8 bases lay between the germline ends. CDR3 sequence reads: CASSEYRYNTEAFF. The CDR3 DNA reads as TGCGCCAGCAGTGAGTACAGATATAACACTGAAGCTTTCTTT.

This chain connects TRBV29-1 to TRBJ1-1; D is unclear. Per germline, CDR1 SQVTM and CDR2 ANQGSEA. Trimming stripped 4 bases from V and 6 bases from J, with 9 bases between. The CDR3 contains 11 residues. The CDR3 protein is CSVVWISEAFF. In nucleotides, the CDR3 is TGCAGCGTTGTTTGGATCTCTGAAGCTTTCTTT.

This chain uses TRBV20-1 with TRBJ2-3; tentatively, D is TRBD1 (6 bases). Trimming cost V 6 bases and J 7 bases, with 11 bases left between them. This CDR3 spans 11 amino acids. Germline V gene sequence: CDR1 DFQATT, CDR2 SNEGSKA (reference sequence). The CDR3 DNA reads TGCAGTGCAATACAGGGAAATACGCAGTATTTT. It codes for CSAIQGNTQYF.

This chain joins TRBV9 and TRBJ1-1, with D perhaps TRBD1 (5 bases). The CDR3 loop spans 14 amino acids. Germline V CDR1 and CDR2: SGDLS, YYNGEE. The V and J ends lost 0 bases and 4 bases respectively, with 10 bases between them. The CDR3 DNA reads TGTGCCAGCAGCGTAGGACCGGGGCCCACTGAAGCTTTCTTT. Its translation: CASSVGPGPTEAFF.

CDR3 region: CASSLAPSLGRGETQYF. The DNA of the CDR3 is TGCGCCAGCAGCTTGGCCCCTAGCCTTGGACGTGGAGAGACCCAGTACTTC. The chain couples TRBV5-1 to TRBJ2-5; weak D call: TRBD2 (5 bases). V lost 0 bases and J 4 bases, leaving 19 bases between the germline ends. Per germline, CDR1 SGHRS and CDR2 YFSETQ. This CDR3 region has 17 residues.

This CDR3 is CSVELTPGGGYTF. The CDR3 region has the DNA TGCAGCGTTGAACTGACACCGGGGGGCGGCTACACCTTC. The rearrangement uses TRBV29-1 and TRBJ1-2; weak D call: TRBD1 (6 bases). Germline loops: CDR1 SQVTM, CDR2 ANQGSEA. The V end was cut by 2 bases, the J end by 8 bases, with 15 bases between. The CDR3 contains 13 residues.